Listed below are T cell receptor beta chains from one sample, sequenced in a study of Graves' ophthalmopathy and Graves' hyperthyroidism. TCRdb re-derived calls from the multiplex PCR reads in MiXCR, one entry per CDR3 protein. This table has some 390,000 distinct CDR3 sequences, approximately 20% appearing once. The sequenced sample was peripheral blood. All receptors come from a woman younger than 35 with Graves' ophthalmopathy. CDR3s leave out the opening cysteine and the closing phenylalanine or tryptophan.

V: TRBV30
CDR3: AWSVNSYEQY

V: TRBV20-1
CDR3: SFTTTRQQETQY

V: TRBV19
CDR3: ASSIWASYEQY

V: TRBV7-2
CDR3: ASSAGTSGGQQY

V: TRBV9
CDR3: ASSARIGGANTEAF

V: TRBV28
CDR3: ATAGGYEQY

V: TRBV7-8
CDR3: ASSRRTLGTANNQPQH

V: TRBV4-1
CDR3: ASSQNPGTLQETQY

V: TRBV27
CDR3: ASISLGTEAF

V: TRBV9
CDR3: ASSVTSGASGELF

V: TRBV12-5
CDR3: ASGLTSTGEETQY

V: TRBV6-2/TRBV6-3
CDR3: ASRESTETQY

V: TRBV6-1
CDR3: ASSDRGQETQY

V: TRBV28
CDR3: ASCLYGGCTEAF

V: TRBV28
CDR3: ASSFLREGLVEQY

V: TRBV10-2
CDR3: ATTPALSGNTIY

V: TRBV12-3/TRBV12-4
CDR3: ASSLNYQETQY